This T cell receptor (beta chain) was identified in a study of immune cell composition in non-small cell lung cancer. Study outcomes and limitations: Squamous lung tumours showed higher top 10 clone scores and clonality than adenocarcinomas. Shared sequences between tumour-reactive and dominant in vivo clones were not proven. Smoking pack-years did not significantly correlate with tumour TCR-beta clonality. Tumour-associated clones >0.5% occurred in 25% to 35% of adenocarcinomas, about 69% of squamous.

Some clones are missing from TCRdb's copy, which holds only in-frame ones; the method was immunoSEQ multiplex PCR. The sample lists about 11,000 clones, around 60% occurring once. Of note for this clone: Its antigen remains unknown.

CDR1 is SGHNT and CDR2 is YENEEA in the germline V gene. V lost 3 bases to trimming and J lost 5 bases, with 14 bases between them. CDR3 length: 15 amino acids. This clonotype was obtained from a human donor with non-small cell lung cancer. The genes are TRBV11-3 and TRBJ2-1; TRBD1 might be the D (5 bases). Sequenced: lung tumor tissue. The CDR3 DNA reads as TGTGCCAGCAGCTTGGGGCAGGGCCCACACAATGAGCAGTTCTTC. The encoded protein is CASSLGQGPHNEQFF.